A selection of T cell receptor beta chains follows, all from one sample in a study of beta chain features in type 1 diabetes. Libraries were prepared by immunoSEQ multiplex PCR; TCRdb keeps only in-frame clonotypes and omits some of them. Of around 650,000 clones in the sample, 9.5% to 15% are singletons; the top ten hold around 0.12%. The sequenced sample was naive CD4+ T cells from blood. These receptor sequences come from a man aged 30 to 45 with type 1 diabetes. Both conserved end residues are trimmed from each CDR3. Fields, in order: CDR3 protein, J gene, V gene.

CDR3aa: ASSPGTGGEKLF
j_gene: TRBJ1-4
v_gene: TRBV11-2

CDR3aa: ASSPGQANQPQH
j_gene: TRBJ1-5
v_gene: TRBV28

CDR3aa: ASSRSKDYEQY
j_gene: TRBJ2-7
v_gene: TRBV19

CDR3aa: ASSLYHGREYQPQH
j_gene: TRBJ1-5
v_gene: TRBV27

CDR3aa: SVAGAGTKNIQY
j_gene: TRBJ2-4
v_gene: TRBV29-1

CDR3aa: ASRGRQGNTGELF
j_gene: TRBJ2-2
v_gene: TRBV28

CDR3aa: ASSLSFRSATGSTGELF
j_gene: TRBJ2-2
v_gene: TRBV27

CDR3aa: ASSPNGDVAYEQY
j_gene: TRBJ2-7
v_gene: TRBV5-1

CDR3aa: ASSPGRTYEQY
j_gene: TRBJ2-7
v_gene: TRBV11-3

CDR3aa: SVAQPLNTEAF
j_gene: TRBJ1-1
v_gene: TRBV29-1

CDR3aa: ASSEASRETQY
j_gene: TRBJ2-5
v_gene: TRBV18

CDR3aa: AISVTGGYDEQF
j_gene: TRBJ2-1
v_gene: TRBV10-3

CDR3aa: ASSPSYEQY
j_gene: TRBJ2-7
v_gene: TRBV6-1

CDR3aa: ASSYGQGGSPLH
j_gene: TRBJ1-6
v_gene: TRBV6-5

CDR3aa: ASRVGFNEKLF
j_gene: TRBJ1-4
v_gene: TRBV6-1

CDR3aa: ASSRSGGRNEKLF
j_gene: TRBJ1-4
v_gene: TRBV7-3

CDR3aa: ASSTGLAGITDTQY
j_gene: TRBJ2-3
v_gene: TRBV7-2

CDR3aa: ASSPPTGSYEQY
j_gene: TRBJ2-7
v_gene: TRBV7-2

CDR3aa: ASSSGRYNSPLH
j_gene: TRBJ1-6
v_gene: TRBV13

CDR3aa: ASSERPYNSPLH
j_gene: TRBJ1-6
v_gene: TRBV2

CDR3aa: ASSPRQGPENTEAF
j_gene: TRBJ1-1
v_gene: TRBV18

CDR3aa: SVGQGNTGELF
j_gene: TRBJ2-2
v_gene: TRBV29-1

CDR3aa: ASGWGTGELF
j_gene: TRBJ2-2
v_gene: TRBV12-5

CDR3aa: AWSVRTVSEQY
j_gene: TRBJ2-7
v_gene: TRBV30

CDR3aa: ASSLTGAGTEAF
j_gene: TRBJ1-1
v_gene: TRBV14

CDR3aa: ASSSLAGGRFGEQF
j_gene: TRBJ2-1
v_gene: TRBV19

CDR3aa: ASSFRTGELF
j_gene: TRBJ2-2
v_gene: TRBV28

CDR3aa: ASSLRPRQGTGELF
j_gene: TRBJ2-2
v_gene: TRBV7-9

CDR3aa: ASSDARGFLTFSYGYT
j_gene: TRBJ1-2
v_gene: TRBV9

CDR3aa: SVSTPGHRSSYEQY
j_gene: TRBJ2-7
v_gene: TRBV29-1

CDR3aa: ASSVVTLMNTEAF
j_gene: TRBJ1-1
v_gene: TRBV9

CDR3aa: AISEGGRTDYNEQF
j_gene: TRBJ2-1
v_gene: TRBV10-3

CDR3aa: ASIPGTSGYTDTQY
j_gene: TRBJ2-3
v_gene: TRBV18

CDR3aa: ASSYVSGNNSPLH
j_gene: TRBJ1-6
v_gene: TRBV6-5

CDR3aa: ASRSGWGIGTYGQY
j_gene: TRBJ2-5
v_gene: TRBV28

CDR3aa: ASDWSTSTASSYNEQF
j_gene: TRBJ2-1
v_gene: TRBV12-5

CDR3aa: ASSQDLVTTTDTQY
j_gene: TRBJ2-3
v_gene: TRBV4-3

CDR3aa: ATGTAPGGAEETQY
j_gene: TRBJ2-5
v_gene: TRBV27

CDR3aa: SVGTGHGGTGELF
j_gene: TRBJ2-2
v_gene: TRBV29-1

CDR3aa: ASSQDLGRGSTNEKLF
j_gene: TRBJ1-4
v_gene: TRBV4-3

CDR3aa: ASSWDRALDYGYT
j_gene: TRBJ1-2
v_gene: TRBV13

CDR3aa: ASRRGYEQY
j_gene: TRBJ2-7
v_gene: TRBV27

CDR3aa: ASSLIGTVYNEQF
j_gene: TRBJ2-1
v_gene: TRBV7-2

CDR3aa: ASSLGGSTYNEQF
j_gene: TRBJ2-1
v_gene: TRBV13

CDR3aa: ASSPLTGGDGYT
j_gene: TRBJ1-2
v_gene: TRBV18

CDR3aa: SVGAGPDGYT
j_gene: TRBJ1-2
v_gene: TRBV29-1

CDR3aa: ASSNYRGSGNTIY
j_gene: TRBJ1-3
v_gene: TRBV6-5

CDR3aa: ASSQAEDRVNGYT
j_gene: TRBJ1-2
v_gene: TRBV4-3

CDR3aa: ASSLGGPGQGSYGYT
j_gene: TRBJ1-2
v_gene: TRBV5-4

CDR3aa: AISDRGEREKLF
j_gene: TRBJ1-4
v_gene: TRBV10-3

CDR3aa: ASRGDSSYNEQF
j_gene: TRBJ2-1
v_gene: TRBV5-1

CDR3aa: ASSPRLARYEQY
j_gene: TRBJ2-7
v_gene: TRBV27

CDR3aa: ASSTQGEHGNTIY
j_gene: TRBJ1-3
v_gene: TRBV18

CDR3aa: ASRTGGSPDTQY
j_gene: TRBJ2-3
v_gene: TRBV7-2

CDR3aa: AISDRDRGFYEQY
j_gene: TRBJ2-7
v_gene: TRBV10-3

CDR3aa: ASSPPMGGFNVLT
j_gene: TRBJ2-6
v_gene: TRBV5-4

CDR3aa: ASRPTGGQYEQY
j_gene: TRBJ2-7
v_gene: TRBV19

CDR3aa: ASGPAWNTEAF
j_gene: TRBJ1-1
v_gene: TRBV12-5

CDR3aa: ASSLSATGELF
j_gene: TRBJ2-2
v_gene: TRBV11-1